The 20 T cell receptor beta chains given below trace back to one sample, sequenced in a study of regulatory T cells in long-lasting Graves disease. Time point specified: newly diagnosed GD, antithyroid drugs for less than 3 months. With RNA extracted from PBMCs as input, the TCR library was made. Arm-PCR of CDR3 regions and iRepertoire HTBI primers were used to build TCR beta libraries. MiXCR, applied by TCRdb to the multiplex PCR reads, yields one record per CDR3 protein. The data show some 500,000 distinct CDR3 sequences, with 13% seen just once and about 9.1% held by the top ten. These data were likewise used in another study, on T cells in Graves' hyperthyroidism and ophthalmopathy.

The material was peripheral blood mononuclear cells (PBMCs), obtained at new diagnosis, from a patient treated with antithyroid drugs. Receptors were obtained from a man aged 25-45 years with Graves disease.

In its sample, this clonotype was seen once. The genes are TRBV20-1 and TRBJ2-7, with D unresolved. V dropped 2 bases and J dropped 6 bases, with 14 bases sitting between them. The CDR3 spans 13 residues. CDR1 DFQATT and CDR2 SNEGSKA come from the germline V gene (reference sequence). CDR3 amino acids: CSARPIVLGEQYF. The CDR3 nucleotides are TGCAGTGCTAGACCGATAGTATTGGGCGAGCAGTACTTC.

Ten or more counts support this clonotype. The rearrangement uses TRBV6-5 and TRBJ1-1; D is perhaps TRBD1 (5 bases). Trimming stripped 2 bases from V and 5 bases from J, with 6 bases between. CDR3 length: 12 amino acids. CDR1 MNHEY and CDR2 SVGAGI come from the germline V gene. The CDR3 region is CASSYGGTEAFF. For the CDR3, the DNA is TGTGCCAGCAGTTACGGGGGGACTGAAGCTTTCTTT.

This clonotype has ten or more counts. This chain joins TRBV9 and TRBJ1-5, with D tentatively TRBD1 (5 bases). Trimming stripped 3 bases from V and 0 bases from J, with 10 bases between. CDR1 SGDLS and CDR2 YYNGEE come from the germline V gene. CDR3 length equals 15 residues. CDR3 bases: TGTGCCAGCAGCGCCGGACATTATAGCAATCAGCCCCAGCATTTT. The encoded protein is CASSAGHYSNQPQHF.

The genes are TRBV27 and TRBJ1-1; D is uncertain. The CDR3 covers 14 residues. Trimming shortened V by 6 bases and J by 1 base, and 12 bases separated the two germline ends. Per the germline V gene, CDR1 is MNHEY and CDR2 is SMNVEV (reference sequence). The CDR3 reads CASSARVQNTEAFF. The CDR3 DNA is TGTGCCAGCAGCGCCCGGGTCCAGAACACTGAAGCTTTCTTT.

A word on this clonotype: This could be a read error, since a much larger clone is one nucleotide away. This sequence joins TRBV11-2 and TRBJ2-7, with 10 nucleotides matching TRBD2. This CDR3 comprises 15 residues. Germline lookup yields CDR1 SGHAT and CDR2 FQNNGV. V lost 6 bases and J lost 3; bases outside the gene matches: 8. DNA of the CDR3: TGTGCCAGCAGACAACCCGCTAGCGGGGGCTACGAGCAGTACTTC. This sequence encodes CASRQPASGGYEQYF.

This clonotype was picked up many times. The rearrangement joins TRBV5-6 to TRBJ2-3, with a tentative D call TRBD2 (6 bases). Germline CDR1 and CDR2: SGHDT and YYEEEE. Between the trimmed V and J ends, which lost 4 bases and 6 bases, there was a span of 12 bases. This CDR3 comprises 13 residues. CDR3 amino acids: CASSTGLLDTQYF. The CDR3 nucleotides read TGTGCCAGCAGCACGGGACTGCTGGATACGCAGTATTTT.

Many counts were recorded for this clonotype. The chain's CDR3 is CSVIIGGGDTQYF. The CDR3 DNA follows: TGCAGTGTTATCATCGGGGGCGGGGATACGCAGTATTTT. The chain employs TRBV20-1 and TRBJ2-3, with D perhaps given as TRBD1 or TRBD2 (6 bases each). This CDR3 is 13 amino acids long. The V gene lost 7 bases and the J gene lost 6 bases, with 17 bases spanning the gap. The germline CDR1 and CDR2 sequences are DFQATT and SNEGSKA (reference sequence).

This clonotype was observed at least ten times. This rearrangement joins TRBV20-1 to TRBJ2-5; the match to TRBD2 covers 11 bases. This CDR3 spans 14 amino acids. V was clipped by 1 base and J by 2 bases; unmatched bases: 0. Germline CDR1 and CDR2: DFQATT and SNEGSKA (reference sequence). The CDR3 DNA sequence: TGCAGTGCTAGAGGGACTAGCGGGCAAGAGACCCAGTACTTC. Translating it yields CSARGTSGQETQYF.

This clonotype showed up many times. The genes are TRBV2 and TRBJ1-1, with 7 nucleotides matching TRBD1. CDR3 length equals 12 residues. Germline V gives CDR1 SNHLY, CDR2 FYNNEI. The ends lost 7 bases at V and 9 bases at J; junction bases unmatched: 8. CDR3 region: CASIGGRGKAFF. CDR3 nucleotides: TGTGCCAGCATAGGTGGCAGGGGGAAAGCTTTCTTT.

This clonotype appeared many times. The CDR3 DNA reads TGTGCCACCACAGGACTCTCTGAAGCTTTCTTT. It is translated as CATTGLSEAFF. This sequence joins TRBV12-3 or TRBV12-4 and TRBJ1-1; tentatively, D is TRBD1 (5 bases). V shed 10 bases and J shed 6 bases, with 12 bases lying between them. This CDR3 spans 11 amino acids.

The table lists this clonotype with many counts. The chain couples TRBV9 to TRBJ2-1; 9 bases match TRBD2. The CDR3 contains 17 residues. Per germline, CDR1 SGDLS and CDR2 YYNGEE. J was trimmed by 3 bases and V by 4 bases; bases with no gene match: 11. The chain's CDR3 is CASSPTPAGGRYNEQFF. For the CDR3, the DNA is TGTGCCAGCAGCCCAACCCCGGCGGGAGGGCGCTACAATGAGCAGTTCTTC.

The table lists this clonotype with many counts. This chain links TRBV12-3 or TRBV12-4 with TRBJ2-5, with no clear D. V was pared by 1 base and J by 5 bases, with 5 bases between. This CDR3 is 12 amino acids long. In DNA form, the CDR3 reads TGTGCCAGCAGTTTAGGATGGGAGACCCAGTACTTC. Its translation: CASSLGWETQYF.

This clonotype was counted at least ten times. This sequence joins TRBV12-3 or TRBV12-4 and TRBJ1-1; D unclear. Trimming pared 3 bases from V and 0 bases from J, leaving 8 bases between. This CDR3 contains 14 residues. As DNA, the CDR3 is TGTGCCAGCAGTTTGGCACAGATGAACACTGAAGCTTTCTTT. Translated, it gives CASSLAQMNTEAFF.

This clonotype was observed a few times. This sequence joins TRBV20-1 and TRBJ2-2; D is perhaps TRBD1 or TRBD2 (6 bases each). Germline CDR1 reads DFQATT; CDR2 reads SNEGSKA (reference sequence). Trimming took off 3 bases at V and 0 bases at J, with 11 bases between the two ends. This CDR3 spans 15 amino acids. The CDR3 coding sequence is TGCAGTGCTAGGGGGGGCGGAGCGAACACCGGGGAGCTGTTTTTT. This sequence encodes CSARGGGANTGELFF.

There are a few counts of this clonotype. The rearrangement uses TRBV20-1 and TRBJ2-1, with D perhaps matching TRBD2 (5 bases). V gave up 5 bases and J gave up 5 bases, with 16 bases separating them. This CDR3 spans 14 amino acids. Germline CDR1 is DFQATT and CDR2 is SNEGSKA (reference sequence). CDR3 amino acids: CSASGPPGNNEQFF. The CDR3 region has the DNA TGCAGTGCTTCCGGGCCCCCGGGGAACAATGAGCAGTTCTTC.

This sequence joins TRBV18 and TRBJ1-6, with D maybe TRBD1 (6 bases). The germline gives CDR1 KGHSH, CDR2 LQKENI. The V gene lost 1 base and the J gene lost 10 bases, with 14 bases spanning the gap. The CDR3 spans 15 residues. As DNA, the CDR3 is TGTGCCAGCTCACCACAACAGGGTCTGGGATCACCCCTCCACTTT. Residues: CASSPQQGLGSPLHF. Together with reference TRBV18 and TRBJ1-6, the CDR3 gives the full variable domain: NAGVMQNPRHLVRRRGQEARLRCSPMKGHSHVYWYRQLPEEGLKFMVYLQKENIIDESGMPKERFSAEFPKEGPSILRIQQVVRGDSAAYFCASSPQQGLGSPLHFGNGTRLTVT.

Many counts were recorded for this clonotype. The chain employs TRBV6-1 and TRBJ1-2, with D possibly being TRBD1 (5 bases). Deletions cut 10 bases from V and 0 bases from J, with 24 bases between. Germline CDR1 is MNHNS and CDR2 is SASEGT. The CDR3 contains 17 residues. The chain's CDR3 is CATSPAPSWGANYGYTF. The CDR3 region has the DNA TGTGCCACCTCTCCGGCCCCTAGTTGGGGCGCTAACTATGGCTACACCTTC.

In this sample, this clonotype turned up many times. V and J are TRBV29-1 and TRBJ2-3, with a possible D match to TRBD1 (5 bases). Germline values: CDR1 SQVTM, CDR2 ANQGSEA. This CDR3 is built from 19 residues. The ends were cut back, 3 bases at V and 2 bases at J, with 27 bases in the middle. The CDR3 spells CSVEADGSWGGRNTDTQYF. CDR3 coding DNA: TGCAGCGTTGAGGCGGACGGGTCCTGGGGCGGCAGAAACACAGATACGCAGTATTTT.

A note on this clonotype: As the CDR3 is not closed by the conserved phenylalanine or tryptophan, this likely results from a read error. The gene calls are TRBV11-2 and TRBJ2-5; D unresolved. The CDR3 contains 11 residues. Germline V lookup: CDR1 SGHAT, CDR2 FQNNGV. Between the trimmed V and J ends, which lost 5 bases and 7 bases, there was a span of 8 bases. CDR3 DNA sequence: TGTGCCAGCAGCCGGTGGGGGACCCAGTACCTC. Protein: CASSRWGTQYL.

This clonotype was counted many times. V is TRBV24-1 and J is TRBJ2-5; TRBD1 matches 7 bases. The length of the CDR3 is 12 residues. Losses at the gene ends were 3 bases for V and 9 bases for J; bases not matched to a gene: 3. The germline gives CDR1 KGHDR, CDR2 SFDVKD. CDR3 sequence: CATSDIRGPQYF. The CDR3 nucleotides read TGTGCCACCAGTGATATAAGGGGGCCCCAGTACTTC.